This TCR beta chain appears in the sequencing data of a study of metastatic and nonmetastatic thyroid tumors. Study information: Malignant thyroid and benign thyroid patients provided blood and tumor or nodule tissue whose repertoires were compared.

The germline V gene encodes CDR1 KGHDR and CDR2 SFDVKD. The V gene lost 1 base and the J gene lost 7 bases, with 12 bases spanning the gap. CDR3 length: 15 residues. This clone was observed at least ten times. Its target is unknown. In the authors' methods: Between-group CDR3 differences, defined by clinicopathological status, yielded a distant-metastasis classifier for papillary thyroid cancer. Through MiXCR, TCRdb re-clonotyped the PCR reads. TCRdb's processing, not the authors' own work, is the source of the V and J calls. Found here are roughly 25,000 clones, around 25% of them singletons; the top ten hold roughly 12%. Study results and limitations: Significantly higher TCR beta diversity was reportedly seen in malignant thyroid tumors than benign nodules, in blood and tumor.

Patients had received no treatment of any kind before thyroid surgery. V is TRBV24-1 and J is TRBJ2-2, with D possibly being TRBD1 (6 bases). Source material: tumor tissue. This sequence was found in a male donor with papillary thyroid cancer or a benign thyroid nodule (not recorded which). Some clones in this sample may be carry-over from other donors' samples. Written as DNA, the CDR3 is TGTGCCACCAGTGATTTCGGCAGGGGAAACGGGGAGCTGTTTTTT. As protein: CATSDFGRGNGELFF.